Below, 5 T cell receptor beta chains from the same sample are listed, as sequenced in a study of shared clonotypes between healthy human individuals (dated by TCRdb to between 2020 and 2021). The receptor library was made with the immunoSEQ multiplex PCR assay. The immuneACCESS repertoire file appears here via TCRdb, limited to in-frame rearrangements. These files lack a portion of the clones; in checked studies, under half of the deficit traces to unresolved V genes, and the cause of the others is not known. This sample holds roughly 2.5 million clones; around nine tenths were observed only once. 0.11% to 0.15% of the sample is in the top ten clones. Input material: naive CD4+ T cells sorted from blood. Read against the paper, the sample's cell subset or site label means: CD45RA+ positively selected. These receptors were obtained from a young man in good health.

The chain carries TRBV6-5 and TRBJ1-3, with D possibly being TRBD1 (5 bases). This CDR3 comprises 13 residues. Trimming removed 7 bases at V and 4 bases at J, with 11 bases between. Germline loops: CDR1 MNHEY, CDR2 SVGAGI. DNA of the CDR3: TGTGCCAGCACCCGGGGGATCGGAAACACCATATATTTT. Translation gives CASTRGIGNTIYF.

This clone was seen a few times. The V gene is TRBV12-5, the J gene TRBJ1-1, with D uncertain. V was clipped by 1 base and J by 3 bases, with 12 bases between them. Germline V CDR1 and CDR2: LGHNT, FRNRAP. The CDR3 is made up of 15 amino acids. CDR3: CASGLAPVRDTEAFF. CDR3 in DNA: TGTGCTAGTGGTTTGGCCCCAGTGAGGGACACTGAAGCTTTCTTT.

To note about this clone: This same CDR3 is encoded by further DNA sequences in the sample. The chain links TRBV6-5 to TRBJ2-7, with no clear D. This CDR3 is 12 amino acids long. The germline CDR1 and CDR2 sequences are MNHEY and SVGAGI. Trimming removed 5 bases at V and 3 bases at J, with 8 bases between. CDR3 nucleotides: TGTGCCAGCAGTCGAGGAGACTACGAGCAGTACTTC. This translates into CASSRGDYEQYF.

This rearrangement joins TRBV5-4 to TRBJ1-1; D remains unclear. Trimming cost V 6 bases and J 1 base, with 13 bases left between them. CDR1 and CDR2 from the germline V gene are SGHNT and YYREEE (reference sequence). The CDR3 contains 14 residues. The CDR3 DNA reads as TGTGCCAGCAACTCGGCGGGCAGGAACACTGAAGCTTTCTTT. Its protein product is CASNSAGRNTEAFF.

The rearrangement links TRBV29-1 to TRBJ1-1; D gene unclear. Germline assignment: CDR1 SQVTM and CDR2 ANQGSEA. The V end lost 7 bases, the J end lost 4 bases, and 19 bases lay between the germline ends. CDR3 size: 14 residues. CDR3 protein: CSAQGPGIVTEAFF. The CDR3, as DNA: TGCAGCGCTCAAGGTCCGGGGATCGTCACTGAAGCTTTCTTT. The full variable domain, completed using reference TRBV29-1 and TRBJ1-1, is SAVISQKPSRDICQRGTSLTIQCQVDSQVTMMFWYRQQPGQSLTLIATANQGSEATYESGFVIDKFPISRPNLTFSTLTVSNMSPEDSSIYLCSAQGPGIVTEAFFGQGTRLTVV.